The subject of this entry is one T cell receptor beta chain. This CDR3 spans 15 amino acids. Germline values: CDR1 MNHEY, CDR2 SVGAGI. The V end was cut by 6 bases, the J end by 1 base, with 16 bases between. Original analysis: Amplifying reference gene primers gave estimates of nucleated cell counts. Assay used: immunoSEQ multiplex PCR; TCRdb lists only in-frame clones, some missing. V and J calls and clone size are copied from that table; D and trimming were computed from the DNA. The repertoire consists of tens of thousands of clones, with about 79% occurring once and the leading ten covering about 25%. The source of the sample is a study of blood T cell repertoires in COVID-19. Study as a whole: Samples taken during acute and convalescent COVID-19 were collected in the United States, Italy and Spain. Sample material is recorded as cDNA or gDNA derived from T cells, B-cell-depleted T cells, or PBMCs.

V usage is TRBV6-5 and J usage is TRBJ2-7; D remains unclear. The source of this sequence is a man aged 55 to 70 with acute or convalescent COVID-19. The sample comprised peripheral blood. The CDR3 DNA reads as TGTGCCAGCAGCCAACGCTCTACCTTATCCTACGAGCAGTACTTC. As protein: CASSQRSTLSYEQYF.